This TCR beta chain was recovered during a study of blood T cell repertoires in COVID-19. Study information: Collection of acute and convalescent COVID-19 samples took place in the United States, Italy and Spain.

Study processing details: Counts of nucleated cells, estimated from reference gene primer amplification, were obtained. Measured with immunoSEQ multiplex PCR; TCRdb has only the in-frame clones, and not every one. V and J calls and clone size are copied from that table; D and trimming were computed from the DNA. The sample consists of under 150,000 clones, 85% of them appearing once. Per germline, CDR1 MNHEY and CDR2 SVGAGI. The CDR3 has 14 residues. V lost 6 bases to trimming and J lost 5 bases, with 17 bases between them. Sequencing used peripheral blood. The chain carries TRBV6-5 and TRBJ2-7; tentatively, D is TRBD2 (6 bases). The TCR comes from a human donor in a cohort sampled during active COVID-19. The CDR3 nucleotides read TGTGCCAGCAGCCCACCCGGGGGTTCCAACGAGCAGTACTTC. It is translated as CASSPPGGSNEQYF.